This T cell receptor (beta chain) came from a study of T cell responses to AZD1222 COVID-19 vaccine. Points from the study as a whole: Among those given AZD1222, only five to seven were seropositive at baseline. Mostly white British, mostly female donors; authors suggested clonal diversity may be underestimated. Spike-wide coverage was observed for vaccine-associated CD4 TCRs, with dominant responses at 160-218 and 743-854.

Trimming cost V 2 bases and J 8 bases; bases outside gene matches: 17. Germline V gene data show CDR1 as LGHDT and CDR2 as YNNKEL (reference sequence). The CDR3 is made up of 18 amino acids. Here immunoSEQ multiplex PCR was the method, and the copy in TCRdb shows in-frame clones only, minus some. This table has under 200,000 clones, roughly 92% appearing once. As to this clone: Antigen unknown.

Material: peripheral blood, obtained on day 0 of AZD1222 vaccination. V gene TRBV3-1 (or the pseudogene TRBV3-2) combines with J gene TRBJ1-4, with 7 positions matching TRBD1. This TCR came from an adult in good health. CDR3 amino acids: CASSQRKPDRTGGEKLFF. DNA for the CDR3: TGTGCCAGCAGCCAAAGAAAACCGGACCGGACAGGAGGAGAAAAACTGTTTTTT.